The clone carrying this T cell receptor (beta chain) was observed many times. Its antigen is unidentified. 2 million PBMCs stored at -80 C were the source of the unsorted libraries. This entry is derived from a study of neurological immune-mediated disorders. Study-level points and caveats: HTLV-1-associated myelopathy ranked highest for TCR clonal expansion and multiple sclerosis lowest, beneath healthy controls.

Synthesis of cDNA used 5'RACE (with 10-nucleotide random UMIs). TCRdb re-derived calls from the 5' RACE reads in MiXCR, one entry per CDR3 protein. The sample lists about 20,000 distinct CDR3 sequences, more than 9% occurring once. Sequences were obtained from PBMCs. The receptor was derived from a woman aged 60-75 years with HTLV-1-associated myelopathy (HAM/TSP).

CDR3 sequence (DNA): TGCGCCAGCAGCCTGTCGGCACATGACTACGAGCAGTACTTC. Amino acid sequence: CASSLSAHDYEQYF. The chain combines TRBV5-1 with TRBJ2-7; unclear D gene. The CDR3 consists of 14 residues. V shed 4 bases and J shed 3 bases, with 14 bases lying between them. The germline V gene encodes CDR1 SGHRS and CDR2 YFSETQ.